This TCR beta chain comes out of a study of blood T cell repertoires in COVID-19. Overall study context: There were acute and convalescent COVID-19 samples, and they came from the United States, Italy and Spain. PBMCs, B-cell-depleted T cells, or T cells were the source of the cDNA or gDNA that made up the material.

Germline V gene sequence: CDR1 MNHEY, CDR2 SVGEGT. This CDR3 contains 14 residues. Trimming took off 6 bases at V and 3 bases at J, with 14 bases between the two ends. This clone appeared a single time. Original handling: Estimated nucleated cell counts came from reference gene primer amplification. TCRdb's copy holds only in-frame clones and misses some; the assay was immunoSEQ multiplex PCR. V, J and clone size reflect that table, while D and trimming were determined from the DNA. The sample has roughly 260,000 clones, about four fifths seen once. This clonotype was obtained from a young woman with acute or convalescent COVID-19. Sequencing was carried out using peripheral blood. The V and J genes are TRBV6-2 or TRBV6-3 and TRBJ1-2; D is possibly TRBD1 (6 bases). Here the CDR3 reads CASSPNRDHYGYTF. CDR3 in DNA: TGTGCCAGCAGCCCCAACAGGGACCACTATGGCTACACCTTC.